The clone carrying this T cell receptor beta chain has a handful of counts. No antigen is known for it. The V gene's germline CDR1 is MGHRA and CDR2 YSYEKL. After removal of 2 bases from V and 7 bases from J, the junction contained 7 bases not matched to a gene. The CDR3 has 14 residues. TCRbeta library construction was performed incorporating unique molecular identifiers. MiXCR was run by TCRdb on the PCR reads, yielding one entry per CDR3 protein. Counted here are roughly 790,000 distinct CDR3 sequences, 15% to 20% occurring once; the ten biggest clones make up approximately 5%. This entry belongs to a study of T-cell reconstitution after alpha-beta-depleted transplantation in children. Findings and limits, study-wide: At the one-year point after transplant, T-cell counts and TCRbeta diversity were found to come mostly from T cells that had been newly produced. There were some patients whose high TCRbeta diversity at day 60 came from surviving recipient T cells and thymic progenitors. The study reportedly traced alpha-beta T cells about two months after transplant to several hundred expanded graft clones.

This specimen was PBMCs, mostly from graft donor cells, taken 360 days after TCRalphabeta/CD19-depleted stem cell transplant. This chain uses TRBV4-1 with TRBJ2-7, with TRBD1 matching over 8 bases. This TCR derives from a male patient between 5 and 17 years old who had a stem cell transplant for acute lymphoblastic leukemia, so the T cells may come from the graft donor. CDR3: CASSQLTGGREQYF. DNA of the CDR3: TGCGCCAGCAGCCAATTAACAGGGGGAAGGGAGCAGTACTTC.